The 13 T cell receptor beta chains reported below all come from one sample, sequenced in a study of T-cell memory formation after mild COVID-19. Each CDR3 protein gets one entry after TCRdb re-called the 5' RACE reads with MiXCR. The table shows around 310,000 distinct CDR3 sequences, with more than 13% occurring only once. Sequenced input: PBMCs or a T cell subset sorted from them (not recorded which). These TCRs come from a man younger than 30 who had mild COVID-19 (a few samples of this study predate the infection). Cell type and time point are not known.

This chain connects TRBV6-6 to TRBJ1-5; a possible D gene is TRBD1 (5 bases). V was cut by 2 bases and J by 11 bases, with 13 bases left in between. The CDR3 covers 13 residues. Germline V lookup: CDR1 MNHNY, CDR2 SVGAGI (reference sequence). The CDR3 protein is CASSYLGPSAQHF. Written as DNA, the CDR3 is TGTGCCAGCAGTTACCTGGGGCCGTCCGCCCAGCATTTT.

There are a few counts of this clonotype. This rearrangement joins TRBV7-2 to TRBJ2-3; D perhaps matches TRBD2 (6 bases). Per germline, CDR1 SGHTA and CDR2 FQGNSA. The CDR3 sequence is 15 residues long. V lost 5 bases, J lost 6 bases, and 18 bases lay in between. CDR3 protein: CASSRTPGGGDTQYF. The CDR3 DNA is TGTGCCAGCAGCCGTACCCCCGGTGGAGGGGATACGCAGTATTTT.

The chain links TRBV20-1 to TRBJ2-2; no clear D. There are 11 residues in the CDR3. CDR1 is DFQATT and CDR2 is SNEGSKA in the germline V gene (reference sequence). V was clipped by 4 bases and J by 2 bases, with 2 bases between them. CDR3 protein: CSATNTGELFF. CDR3 nucleotide sequence: TGCAGTGCTACTAACACCGGGGAGCTGTTTTTT.

This clonotype was detected many times. The chain combines TRBV19 with TRBJ2-1; D ambiguous. Germline CDR1 and CDR2: LNHDA and SQIVND (reference sequence). This CDR3 is 12 amino acids long. V was clipped by 2 bases and J by 8 bases, with 7 bases between them. The CDR3 sequence: CASSIKPYEQFF. For the CDR3, the DNA is TGTGCCAGTAGTATAAAGCCCTATGAGCAGTTCTTC.

At least ten counts were recorded for this clonotype. The V and J genes are TRBV4-1 and TRBJ2-2, with D hard to call. The CDR3 sequence is 12 residues long. The V and J ends lost 1 base and 7 bases respectively, with 4 bases between them. Looked up from germline, CDR1 is MGHRA and CDR2 is YSYEKL. The CDR3 region is CASSQVGGELFF. The CDR3 DNA is TGCGCCAGCAGCCAAGTTGGCGGGGAGCTGTTTTTT.

This chain uses TRBV6-1 with TRBJ2-4; 7 nucleotides agree with TRBD1. The CDR3 consists of 14 residues. The ends lost 6 bases at V and 7 bases at J; junction bases unmatched: 9. Germline loops: CDR1 MNHNS, CDR2 SASEGT. CDR3 sequence reads: CASRGQTGLNIQYF. The CDR3 DNA is TGTGCCAGCAGGGGACAGACAGGGTTGAACATTCAGTACTTC.

The table lists this clonotype with many counts. The gene calls are TRBV20-1 and TRBJ1-2; no reliable D call. CDR1 is DFQATT, CDR2 SNEGSKA, per germline (reference sequence). V was trimmed by 4 bases and J by 4 bases, leaving 13 bases between them. CDR3 size: 13 residues. In nucleotides, the CDR3 is TGCAGTGCTAATGCGGGCAGTCTCTATGGCTACACCTTC. Protein product: CSANAGSLYGYTF.

The V call is TRBV5-4, the J call TRBJ2-3; D remains ambiguous. The CDR3 has 17 amino acids. Germline lookup yields CDR1 SGHNT and CDR2 YYREEE (reference sequence). Between the trimmed V and J ends, which lost 3 bases and 1 base, there was a span of 18 bases. The CDR3 reads CASSSPDLGFGTDTQYF. CDR3 coding DNA: TGTGCCAGCAGCTCCCCTGATTTAGGGTTTGGCACAGATACGCAGTATTTT.

The table lists this clonotype with a few counts. V usage is TRBV3-1 and J usage is TRBJ2-1; TRBD2 matches 10 bases. After removal of 1 base from V and 9 bases from J, the junction contained 6 bases not matched to a gene. The germline gives CDR1 LGHDT, CDR2 YNNKEL (reference sequence). The CDR3 consists of 15 residues. DNA of the CDR3: TGTGCCAGCAGCCAAGTTGTAGCGGGGGGTGGTGAGCAGTTCTTC. Protein: CASSQVVAGGGEQFF.

The chain recombines TRBV20-1 with TRBJ2-7; 11 bases are shared with TRBD2. The CDR3 has 14 residues. The germline V gene has CDR1 DFQATT and CDR2 SNEGSKA (reference sequence). V lost 3 bases to trimming and J lost 6 bases; unmatched junction nucleotides: 7. The CDR3 loop is CSASTLAGDVEQYF. The CDR3 nucleotides read TGCAGTGCTAGCACACTAGCGGGGGATGTCGAGCAGTACTTC.

This clonotype has a handful of counts. This rearrangement joins TRBV7-9 to TRBJ1-2; a possible D gene is TRBD1 (5 bases). The V gene lost 1 base and the J gene lost 0 bases, with 9 bases spanning the gap. CDR1 SEHNR and CDR2 FQNEAQ come from the germline V gene (reference sequence). This CDR3 is built from 15 residues. CDR3 amino acids: CASSLDWGANYGYTF. CDR3 coding DNA: TGTGCCAGCAGCTTAGACTGGGGCGCTAACTATGGCTACACCTTC. Together with reference TRBV7-9 and TRBJ1-2, the CDR3 gives the full variable domain: DTGVSQNPRHKITKRGQNVTFRCDPISEHNRLYWYRQTLGQGPEFLTYFQNEAQLEKSRLLSDRFSAERPKGSFSTLEIQRTEQGDSAMYLCASSLDWGANYGYTFGSGTRLTVV.

A few counts support this clonotype. The rearrangement links TRBV9 to TRBJ2-5; TRBD2 matches 7 bases. Germline V gene data show CDR1 as SGDLS and CDR2 as YYNGEE. The V segment lost 3 bases and the J segment 1 base; nucleotides outside the gene matches: 3. The CDR3 contains 14 residues. The CDR3 DNA sequence: TGTGCCAGCAGCGCAAGCGGGGCCCAAGAGACCCAGTACTTC. This translates into CASSASGAQETQYF.

In nucleotides, the CDR3 is TGCGCCAGCAGCTTTGCAGGGCCCACTGAAGCTTTCTTT. Its translation is CASSFAGPTEAFF. The V gene is TRBV5-1, the J gene TRBJ1-1; D is perhaps TRBD1 (5 bases). The CDR3 extends over 13 amino acids. From germline, CDR1 is SGHRS and CDR2 YFSETQ. V lost 2 bases to trimming and J lost 4 bases, with 9 bases between them.